This TCR beta chain was sequenced during a study of beta chain features in type 1 diabetes. General study points: A closer apparent resemblance between naive, central memory and Treg TCRB repertoires was seen in patients than in healthy donors. Individuals with type 1 diabetes displayed fewer insertions and more deletions at VDJ junctions.

The sequenced template was cDNA made from the entire isolated RNA. Here immunoSEQ multiplex PCR was the method, and the copy in TCRdb shows in-frame clones only, minus some. Counted here are over 700,000 clones, around a sixth occurring once; the ten biggest clones make up around 0.02%. This clone was picked up one time. What it recognizes is unknown. There are 16 residues in the CDR3. Germline V gene lookup returns CDR1 MDHEN and CDR2 SYDVKM. V was pared by 5 bases and J by 7 bases, with 12 bases of the junction left unmatched. The chain carries TRBV28 and TRBJ2-5, with 11 bases identical to TRBD2. Material: naive CD4+ T cells from blood. The TCR originated in a woman younger than 35 in good health. The CDR3 DNA reads as TGTGCCAGCAGTCCCCCCTTGGGGACTAGCGGAGGGACCCAGTACTTC. Its protein is CASSPPLGTSGGTQYF.